Following are 29 T cell receptor beta chains from one sample sequenced in a study of blood T cell repertoires in COVID-19. Data came from immunoSEQ multiplex PCR; TCRdb stores just in-frame clones and leaves some out. In the table there are about 330,000 clones, approximately 90% of which are singletons. Material: PBMCs or T cells enriched from blood (not recorded which). The receptor set was obtained from a woman aged 25 to 39 who had recovered from COVID-19.

The J gene is TRBJ1-2, the V gene TRBV29-1; perhaps TRBD1 as D (6 bases). This CDR3 comprises 13 residues. V lost 4 bases and J lost 7, with 16 bases in between. Germline CDR1 reads SQVTM; CDR2 reads ANQGSEA. The CDR3 protein is CSVVRTVGAGYTF. DNA of the CDR3: TGCAGCGTTGTGAGGACAGTTGGGGCTGGCTACACCTTC.

Here the CDR3 DNA reads TGTGCCAGCAGTCAACAGGATGTTCAGCCCCAGCATTTT. It yields the protein CASSQQDVQPQHF. The J gene is TRBJ1-5, the V gene TRBV14, with D perhaps TRBD1 (5 bases). Trimming removed 6 bases from V and 6 bases from J, with 12 bases in between. This CDR3 is built from 13 residues. In germline, CDR1 is SGHDN, CDR2 FVKESK.

This chain joins TRBV7-9 and TRBJ1-6; perhaps TRBD1 as D (5 bases). The CDR3 length is 15 residues. Germline values: CDR1 SEHNR, CDR2 FQNEAQ (reference sequence). Trimming took 5 bases from V and 7 from J, leaving 15 bases between them. In DNA form, the CDR3 reads TGTGCCAGCAGCCGCGGGGGGGTTGAGAATTCACCCCTCCACTTT. It yields the protein CASSRGGVENSPLHF.

This sequence joins TRBV19 and TRBJ1-3; no clear D gene. In germline, CDR1 is LNHDA, CDR2 SQIVND (reference sequence). V was clipped by 0 bases and J by 4 bases, with 13 bases between them. This CDR3 contains 16 residues. This chain's CDR3 is CASSIDGIRRGNTIYF. Here the CDR3 DNA reads TGTGCCAGTAGTATAGACGGGATCAGGCGCGGAAACACCATATATTTT.

This clone was seen only once. In nucleotides, the CDR3 is TGTGCCAGCAGACCAGCGGGGGGGGTGTACAATGAGCAGTTCTTC. Its translation: CASRPAGGVYNEQFF. V usage is TRBV5-4 and J usage is TRBJ2-1, with 10 positions matching TRBD2. Germline CDR1 reads SGHNT; CDR2 reads YYREEE (reference sequence). CDR3 length: 15 amino acids. V was pared by 5 bases and J by 4 bases, with 6 bases of the junction left unmatched.

This chain joins TRBV6-1 and TRBJ2-1; D not certain. This CDR3 has 13 residues. From germline, CDR1 is MNHNS and CDR2 SASEGT. The V end was cut by 2 bases, the J end by 3 bases, with 5 bases between. The DNA for the CDR3 is TGTGCCAGCAGTGAAACTCGCTACAATGAGCAGTTCTTC. As protein: CASSETRYNEQFF.

The chain recombines TRBV5-1 with TRBJ1-5; 7 nucleotides match TRBD1. V lost 4 bases and J lost 6; bases outside the gene matches: 7. The CDR3 loop spans 14 amino acids. CDR1 is SGHRS and CDR2 is YFSETQ in the germline V gene. This CDR3 reads CASSLEGARQPQHF. Written as DNA, the CDR3 is TGCGCCAGCAGCCTGGAGGGGGCTCGTCAGCCCCAGCATTTT.

The chain carries TRBV10-1 and TRBJ2-3; tentatively, D is TRBD2 (5 bases). Trimming cost V 2 bases and J 6 bases, with 18 bases left between them. CDR1 WNHNN and CDR2 SYGVQD come from the germline V gene (reference sequence). The CDR3 runs to 16 residues. The CDR3 is CASSEAAAGSVDTQYF. The CDR3 nucleotides read TGCGCCAGCAGTGAGGCCGCTGCGGGCTCGGTGGATACGCAGTATTTT.

The chain combines TRBV13 with TRBJ1-1; possible D gene TRBD1, 6 bases. V shed 5 bases and J shed 6 bases, with 13 bases lying between them. The germline V gene has CDR1 PRHDT and CDR2 FYEKMQ (reference sequence). This CDR3 comprises 13 residues. CDR3 sequence reads: CASSNRAGAEAFF. CDR3 nucleotides: TGTGCCAGCAGCAACAGGGCGGGGGCTGAAGCTTTCTTT.

V and J are TRBV12-3 or TRBV12-4 and TRBJ2-3; a possible D gene is TRBD2 (6 bases). With 3 bases removed from V and 8 bases from J, the gap between germline ends came to 12 bases. CDR3 size: 13 residues. In DNA, the CDR3 is TGTGCCAGCAGTTTCCGCTCCGGGGGTACGCAGTATTTT. It codes for CASSFRSGGTQYF.

The chain carries TRBV5-8 and TRBJ2-2, with 7 bases aligning to TRBD2. CDR3 size: 17 residues. Losses at the gene ends were 1 base for V and 0 bases for J; bases not matched to a gene: 6. Germline CDR1 reads SGHTS; CDR2 reads YDEGEE. The CDR3 loop reads CASSLYRTRANTGELFF. The DNA for the CDR3 is TGTGCCAGCAGCTTGTACCGGACTAGAGCGAACACCGGGGAGCTGTTTTTT.

V and J are TRBV14 and TRBJ1-1; perhaps TRBD1 as D (5 bases). Per germline, CDR1 SGHDN and CDR2 FVKESK. This CDR3 comprises 16 residues. V gave up 0 bases and J gave up 0 bases, with 11 bases separating them. The CDR3 DNA is TGTGCCAGCAGCCAAGATCAGGGTGTGGTGAACACTGAAGCTTTCTTT. It translates to CASSQDQGVVNTEAFF.

This sequence joins TRBV5-6 and TRBJ2-7; 9 nucleotides match TRBD1. V shed 0 bases and J 5 bases; nucleotides not matched to a gene: 6. Germline CDR1 SGHDT, CDR2 YYEEEE. This CDR3 spans 15 amino acids. In DNA form, the CDR3 reads TGTGCCAGCAGCTTGGTGGGACAGGGCCTCCACGAGCAGTACTTC. This translates into CASSLVGQGLHEQYF.

The V gene is TRBV18, the J gene TRBJ2-1; TRBD2 matches 14 bases. The CDR3 loop spans 15 amino acids. Germline V gene lookup returns CDR1 KGHSH and CDR2 LQKENI. V gave up 8 bases and J gave up 5 bases; unmatched junction bases: 5. The CDR3 DNA is TGTGCCAGCCCGGGACTAGCGGGGGCCAACAATGAGCAGTTCTTC. Amino acid sequence: CASPGLAGANNEQFF.

The chain carries TRBV7-3 and TRBJ2-7; TRBD2 is a possible D gene (5 bases). This CDR3 has 15 residues. V shed 5 bases and J shed 6 bases, with 20 bases lying between them. Germline V CDR1 and CDR2: SGHTA, FQGTGA. The CDR3 here is CASSPDRLGSGEQYF. The DNA of the CDR3 is TGTGCCAGCAGCCCAGACCGGCTGGGAAGCGGCGAGCAGTACTTC. Filled out from reference TRBV7-3 and TRBJ2-7, the complete variable domain reads GAGVSQTPSNKVTEKGKYVELRCDPISGHTALYWYRQSLGQGPEFLIYFQGTGAADDSGLPNDRFFAVRPEGSVSTLKIQRTERGDSAVYLCASSPDRLGSGEQYFGPGTRLTVT.

The genes are TRBV30 and TRBJ2-1, with 10 bases that match TRBD2. There are 14 residues in the CDR3. Germline CDR1 GTSNPN, CDR2 SVGIG (reference sequence). With 3 bases clipped from V and 3 bases from J, the junction kept 2 bases outside the gene matches. The CDR3 sequence: CAWRLAGYYNEQFF. As DNA, the CDR3 is TGTGCCTGGAGACTAGCGGGGTACTACAATGAGCAGTTCTTC.

The chain uses TRBV19 and TRBJ1-3; D not certain. Germline CDR1 reads LNHDA; CDR2 reads SQIVND (reference sequence). Trimming shortened V by 5 bases and J by 5 bases, and 19 bases separated the two germline ends. The CDR3 length is 16 residues. CDR3 sequence reads: CASSVQTSAGRNTIYF. The CDR3 DNA reads TGTGCCAGTAGTGTCCAGACATCAGCTGGTCGAAACACCATATATTTT.

This rearrangement joins TRBV14 to TRBJ2-7; D is ambiguous. Trimming cost V 0 bases and J 2 bases, with 11 bases left between them. This CDR3 spans 15 amino acids. CDR1 is SGHDN and CDR2 is FVKESK in the germline V gene. The CDR3 nucleotides read TGTGCCAGCAGCCAAGATCGGGTCAGACCCTACGAGCAGTACTTC. Residues: CASSQDRVRPYEQYF.

This clone was detected once. This chain joins TRBV15 and TRBJ1-5, with a tentative D call TRBD1 (5 bases). Trimming removed 5 bases from V and 3 bases from J, with 8 bases in between. In germline, CDR1 is LNHNV, CDR2 YYDKDF (reference sequence). The CDR3 is made up of 13 amino acids. DNA of the CDR3: TGTGCCACCAGCGCAGGGAACAATCAGCCCCAGCATTTT. Protein sequence: CATSAGNNQPQHF.

V gene TRBV6-1 combines with J gene TRBJ1-3, with D possibly matching TRBD1 (6 bases). The CDR3 has 15 amino acids. The germline gives CDR1 MNHNS, CDR2 SASEGT. V gave up 1 base and J gave up 1 base, with 8 bases separating them. CDR3 sequence: CASSEGGPSGNTIYF. The CDR3 nucleotides are TGTGCCAGCAGTGAAGGGGGGCCGTCTGGAAACACCATATATTTT.

This clone turned up a few times. This chain links TRBV7-2 with TRBJ1-3; no clear D gene. The CDR3 length is 14 residues. From germline, CDR1 is SGHTA and CDR2 FQGNSA. V shed 1 base and J shed 0 bases, with 4 bases lying between them. The CDR3 sequence is CASSLGSSGNTIYF. The CDR3 DNA reads TGTGCCAGCAGCTTAGGGAGCTCTGGAAACACCATATATTTT. The complete variable domain, with remaining parts taken from reference TRBV7-2 and TRBJ1-3, reads GAGVSQSPSNKVTEKGKDVELRCDPISGHTALYWYRQSLGQGLEFLIYFQGNSAPDKSGLPSDRFSAERTGGSVSTLTIQRTQQEDSAVYLCASSLGSSGNTIYFGEGSWLTVV.

The J gene is TRBJ2-1, the V gene TRBV7-9; 8 bases line up with TRBD1. Germline assignment: CDR1 SEHNR and CDR2 FQNEAQ (reference sequence). The CDR3 consists of 15 residues. The junction had 11 bases not matched to a gene; V was cut back by 6 bases and J by 7 bases. The CDR3 DNA reads TGTGCCAGCAGAGTTCCCGGGACAGGTGGGAATGAGCAGTTCTTC. Encoded protein: CASRVPGTGGNEQFF.

The chain employs TRBV19 and TRBJ2-1; D possibly corresponds to TRBD1 (5 bases). The CDR3 covers 14 residues. V was cut by 3 bases and J by 2 bases, with 8 bases left in between. Germline loops: CDR1 LNHDA, CDR2 SQIVND (reference sequence). The CDR3 coding sequence is TGTGCCAGTAGTATCCAGGGCCCCTACAATGAGCAGTTCTTC. Protein product: CASSIQGPYNEQFF.

Turning to this clone: In the same sample, other DNA sequences code for this CDR3. Here the CDR3 DNA reads TGTGCCTGGAGTGTGGGACAGGGCGATCAGCCCCAGCATTTT. Translated: CAWSVGQGDQPQHF. The rearrangement links TRBV30 to TRBJ1-5; 9 nucleotides line up with TRBD1. This CDR3 has 14 residues. Germline V lookup: CDR1 GTSNPN, CDR2 SVGIG (reference sequence). V was clipped by 0 bases and J by 5 bases; unmatched bases: 2.

The V call is TRBV30, the J call TRBJ2-7, with 7 bases fitting TRBD2. Germline V gene lookup returns CDR1 GTSNPN and CDR2 SVGIG (reference sequence). The trim removed 0 bases at V and 2 bases at J, leaving 10 bases unmatched. There are 16 residues in the CDR3. CDR3 nucleotide sequence: TGTGCCTGGAGTGTACGGGCTAGCGGTGCTACCTACGAGCAGTACTTC. Its protein product is CAWSVRASGATYEQYF.

V is TRBV5-5 and J is TRBJ1-1; TRBD1 agrees at 7 bases. The V segment lost 4 bases and the J segment 3 bases; nucleotides outside the gene matches: 9. Per germline, CDR1 SGHKS and CDR2 YYEKEE (reference sequence). The CDR3 length is 15 residues. The CDR3 DNA reads TGTGCCAGCAGCAAGGGGACAGCTGGGGACACTGAAGCTTTCTTT. As protein: CASSKGTAGDTEAFF.

This chain connects TRBV7-3 to TRBJ1-1; D uncertain. Germline loops: CDR1 SGHTA, CDR2 FQGTGA. The V end was cut by 5 bases, the J end by 3 bases, with 10 bases between. The CDR3 covers 13 residues. The CDR3, as DNA: TGTGCCAGCAGCAGTCAGGCCTACACTGAAGCTTTCTTT. It yields the protein CASSSQAYTEAFF.

The rearrangement links TRBV6-5 to TRBJ1-3; D is unresolved. CDR3 length: 13 residues. V was trimmed by 6 bases and J by 0 bases, leaving 6 bases between them. Germline loops: CDR1 MNHEY, CDR2 SVGAGI. In DNA form, the CDR3 reads TGTGCCAGCAGACTGATCTCTGGAAACACCATATATTTT. Its translation is CASRLISGNTIYF.

The chain is built from TRBV5-1 and TRBJ2-1; 11 nucleotides match TRBD2. The CDR3 has 18 amino acids. The germline CDR1 and CDR2 sequences are SGHRS and YFSETQ. With V trimmed by 0 bases and J by 3 bases, 8 bases remained unmatched. The CDR3 DNA reads as TGCGCCAGCAGCTTGGTTAGCCTAGCGGGGGGTGTCTACAATGAGCAGTTCTTC. Translated, it gives CASSLVSLAGGVYNEQFF.